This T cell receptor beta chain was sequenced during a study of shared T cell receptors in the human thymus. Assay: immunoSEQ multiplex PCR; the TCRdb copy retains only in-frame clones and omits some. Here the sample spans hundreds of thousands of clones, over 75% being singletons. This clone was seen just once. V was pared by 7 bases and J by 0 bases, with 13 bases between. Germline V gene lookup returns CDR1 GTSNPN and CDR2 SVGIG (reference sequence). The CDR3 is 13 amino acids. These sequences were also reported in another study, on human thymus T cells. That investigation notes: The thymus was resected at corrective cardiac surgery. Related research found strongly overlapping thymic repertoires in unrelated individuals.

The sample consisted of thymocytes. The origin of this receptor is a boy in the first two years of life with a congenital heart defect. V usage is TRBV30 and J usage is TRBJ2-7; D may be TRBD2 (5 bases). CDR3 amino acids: CAYTEGSSYEQYF. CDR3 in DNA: TGTGCCTACACCGAGGGCAGCTCCTACGAGCAGTACTTC.